Each of the 4 T cell receptor beta chains below was sequenced from the same sample in a study of T cell clonality in common variable immunodeficiency. Study findings and constraints: Fewer deletions and N-nucleotide insertions were reportedly seen in common variable immunodeficiency TCR beta sequences.

Their target antigens are unknown. Clones were read by immunoSEQ multiplex PCR, and TCRdb kept only the in-frame ones, dropping some. This sample comprises roughly 32,000 clones, none seen once only. The sample was peripheral blood mononuclear cells. The source is a human donor with common variable immunodeficiency.

This clone was seen ten or more times. The read gets to within 3 residues of the CDR3 end, and the germline J gene fills in the rest. V gene TRBV20-1 combines with J gene TRBJ2-5; possibly TRBD2 for D (6 bases). Germline V gene data show CDR1 as DFQATT and CDR2 as SNEGSKA (reference sequence). The CDR3 loop spans 13 amino acids. Trimming removed 4 bases at V and 5 bases at J, with 14 bases between. The CDR3: CSATGGRKETQYF. The sequenced CDR3 bases are TGCAGTGCTACTGGGGGGAGGAAGGAGACC.

Worth noting for this clone: Read coverage stops 3 residues before the CDR3 terminus; the germline J gene supplies the remainder. The rearrangement uses TRBV19 and TRBJ1-5, with a tentative D call TRBD1 (5 bases). Per germline, CDR1 LNHDA and CDR2 SQIVND (reference sequence). V was shortened by 5 bases and J by 2 bases, with 19 bases between the two germline ends. CDR3 length: 17 residues. Incomplete CDR3 DNA: TGTGCCAGTAGTGCCTTATTGGCGGGGGTTGGCAATCAGCCC. Encoded protein: CASSALLAGVGNQP. From start to end, the CDR3 is CASSALLAGVGNQPQHF.

In this sample, this clone turned up many times. Read data end 3 residues before the CDR3 end; the end is taken from the germline J gene. V gene TRBV13 combines with J gene TRBJ1-1; 8 bases match TRBD1. The trim removed 4 bases at V and 1 base at J, leaving 2 bases unmatched. The CDR3 is 14 amino acids. CDR1 and CDR2 (germline): PRHDT, FYEKMQ (reference sequence). Partial CDR3 DNA: TGTGCCAGCAGCTCTACAGGGGGGAACACTGAA. It yields the protein CASSSTGGNTE. The entire CDR3 reads CASSSTGGNTEAFF.

The table lists this clone with a few counts. The read halts 3 residues ahead of the CDR3 end, with the missing end drawn from the germline J gene. The V call is TRBV5-1, the J call TRBJ2-7; TRBD2 aligns across 8 bases. Trimming cost V 2 bases and J 4 bases; bases outside gene matches: 2. Germline values: CDR1 SGHRS, CDR2 YFSETQ. The CDR3 has 13 amino acids. CDR3 DNA (partial): TGCGCCAGCAGCTTCGGGGGGGATTACGAG. This sequence encodes CASSFGGDYE. The entire CDR3 protein reads CASSFGGDYEQYF.